This record concerns one T cell receptor delta chain sequence. The sample belongs to a study of gamma-delta T cells after stem cell transplantation. TCRdb redid clone calling on the RT-PCR reads using CATT. Among a few thousand delta-chain clones listed, about 32% were seen once. Sequenced: gamma-delta T cells. The receptor comes from a human donor. It is not recorded whose cells these are; they may come from a transplant donor.

CDR3 residues: CACDTGILGDTPIDTDKLIF. CDR3 DNA sequence: TGTGCCTGTGACACCGGTATACTGGGGGATACGCCGATAGACACCGATAAACTCATCTTT. The chain uses TRDV2 and TRDJ1; the match to TRDD3 covers 13 bases. The CDR3 has 20 amino acids. With 0 bases clipped from V and 0 bases from J, the junction kept 12 bases outside the gene matches. CDR1 is GEAIGNYY and CDR2 is EKD in the germline V gene.